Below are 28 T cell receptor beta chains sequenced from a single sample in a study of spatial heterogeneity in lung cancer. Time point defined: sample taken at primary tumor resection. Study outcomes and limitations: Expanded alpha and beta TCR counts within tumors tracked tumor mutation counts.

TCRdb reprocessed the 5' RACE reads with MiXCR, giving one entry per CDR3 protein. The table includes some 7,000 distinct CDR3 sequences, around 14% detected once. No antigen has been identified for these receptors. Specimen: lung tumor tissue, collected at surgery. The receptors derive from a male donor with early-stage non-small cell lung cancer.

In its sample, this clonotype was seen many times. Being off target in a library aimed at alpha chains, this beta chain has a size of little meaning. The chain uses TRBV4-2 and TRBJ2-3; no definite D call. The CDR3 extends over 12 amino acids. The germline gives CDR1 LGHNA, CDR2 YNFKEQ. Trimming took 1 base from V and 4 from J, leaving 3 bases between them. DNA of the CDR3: TGTGCCAGCAGCCAAGGGGCAGATACGCAGTATTTT. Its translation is CASSQGADTQYF.

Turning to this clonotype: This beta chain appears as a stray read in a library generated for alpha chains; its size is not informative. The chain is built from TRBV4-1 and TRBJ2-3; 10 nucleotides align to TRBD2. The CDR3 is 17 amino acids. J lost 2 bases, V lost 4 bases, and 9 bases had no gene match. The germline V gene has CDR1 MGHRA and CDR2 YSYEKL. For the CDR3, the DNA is TGCGCCAGCAGCCCACGACTAGCGGGTGATTTCACAGATACGCAGTATTTT. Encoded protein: CASSPRLAGDFTDTQYF.

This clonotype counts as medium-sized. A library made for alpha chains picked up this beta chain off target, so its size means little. CDR3 bases: TGTGCCAGCAGTTTATCCCCTAATGGCGGAAACACCATATATTTT. This sequence encodes CASSLSPNGGNTIYF. The chain is built from TRBV27 and TRBJ1-3; no reliable D call. Germline CDR1 reads MNHEY; CDR2 reads SMNVEV (reference sequence). The V and J ends lost 0 bases and 4 bases respectively, with 10 bases between them. The CDR3 extends over 15 amino acids.

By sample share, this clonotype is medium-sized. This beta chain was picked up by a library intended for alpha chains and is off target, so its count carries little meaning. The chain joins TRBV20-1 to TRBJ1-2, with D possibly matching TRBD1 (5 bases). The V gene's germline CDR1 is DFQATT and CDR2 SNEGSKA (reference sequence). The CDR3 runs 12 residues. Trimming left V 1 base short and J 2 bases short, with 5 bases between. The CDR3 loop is CSARGDNYGYTF. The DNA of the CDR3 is TGCAGTGCTAGAGGGGACAACTATGGCTACACCTTC.

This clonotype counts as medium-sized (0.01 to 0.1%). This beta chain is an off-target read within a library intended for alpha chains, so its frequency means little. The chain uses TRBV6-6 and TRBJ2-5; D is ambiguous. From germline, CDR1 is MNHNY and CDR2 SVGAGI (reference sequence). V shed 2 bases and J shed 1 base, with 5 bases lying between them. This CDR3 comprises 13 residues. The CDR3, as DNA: TGTGCCAGCAGTTACAGCTCCCAAGAGACCCAGTACTTC. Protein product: CASSYSSQETQYF.

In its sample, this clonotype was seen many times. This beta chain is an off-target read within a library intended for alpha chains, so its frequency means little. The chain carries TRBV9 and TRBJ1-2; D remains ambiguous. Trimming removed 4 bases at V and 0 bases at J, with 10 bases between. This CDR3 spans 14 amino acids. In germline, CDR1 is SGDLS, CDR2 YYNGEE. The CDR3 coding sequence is TGTGCCAGCAGCCTGGGTCTGGCTAACTATGGCTACACCTTC. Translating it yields CASSLGLANYGYTF.

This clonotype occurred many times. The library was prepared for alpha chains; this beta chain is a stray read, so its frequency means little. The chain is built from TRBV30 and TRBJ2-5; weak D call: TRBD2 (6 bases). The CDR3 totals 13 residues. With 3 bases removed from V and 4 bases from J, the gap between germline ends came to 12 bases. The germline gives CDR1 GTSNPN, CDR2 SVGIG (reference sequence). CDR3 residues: CAWSRDLGETQYF. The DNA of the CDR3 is TGTGCCTGGAGCCGGGACTTGGGAGAGACCCAGTACTTC.

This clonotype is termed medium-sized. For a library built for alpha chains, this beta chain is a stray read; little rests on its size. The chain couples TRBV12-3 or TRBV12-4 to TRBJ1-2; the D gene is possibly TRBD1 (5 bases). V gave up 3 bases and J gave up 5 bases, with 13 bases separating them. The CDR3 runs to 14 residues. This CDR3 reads CASSLGVWGYGYTF. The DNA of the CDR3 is TGTGCCAGCAGTTTGGGGGTGTGGGGATATGGCTACACCTTC.

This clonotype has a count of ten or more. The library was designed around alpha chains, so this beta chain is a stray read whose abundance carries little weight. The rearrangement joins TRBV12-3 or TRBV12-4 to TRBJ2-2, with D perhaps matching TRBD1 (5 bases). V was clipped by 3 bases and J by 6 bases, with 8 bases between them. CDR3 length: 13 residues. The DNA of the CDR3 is TGTGCCAGCAGTTTCAGGGTCCCCGGGGAGCTGTTTTTT. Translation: CASSFRVPGELFF.

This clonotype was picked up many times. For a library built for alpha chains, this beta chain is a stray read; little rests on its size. The CDR3 sequence is CACVPMKGGTDTQYF. The CDR3 nucleotides read TGTGCCTGCGTACCAATGAAGGGAGGGACAGATACGCAGTATTTT. The gene calls are TRBV30 and TRBJ2-3; 7 bases are shared with TRBD2. V shed 6 bases and J 3 bases; nucleotides not matched to a gene: 12. CDR1 and CDR2 (germline): GTSNPN, SVGIG (reference sequence). This CDR3 is 15 amino acids long.

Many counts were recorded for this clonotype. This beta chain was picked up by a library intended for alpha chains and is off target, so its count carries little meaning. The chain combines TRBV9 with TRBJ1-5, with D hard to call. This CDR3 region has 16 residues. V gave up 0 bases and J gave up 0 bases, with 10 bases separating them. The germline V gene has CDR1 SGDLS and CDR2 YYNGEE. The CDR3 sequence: CASSVDAGNSNQPQHF. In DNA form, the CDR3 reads TGTGCCAGCAGCGTAGATGCCGGAAATAGCAATCAGCCCCAGCATTTT.

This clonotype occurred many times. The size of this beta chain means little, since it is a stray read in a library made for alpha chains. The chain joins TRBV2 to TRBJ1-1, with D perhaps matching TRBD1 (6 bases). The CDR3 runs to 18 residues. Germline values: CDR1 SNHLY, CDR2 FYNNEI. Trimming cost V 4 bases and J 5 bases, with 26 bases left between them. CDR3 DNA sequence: TGTGCCAGCAGTGCGTCCAAGGACAGAATGGGGCACGGGACTGAAGCTTTCTTT. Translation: CASSASKDRMGHGTEAFF.

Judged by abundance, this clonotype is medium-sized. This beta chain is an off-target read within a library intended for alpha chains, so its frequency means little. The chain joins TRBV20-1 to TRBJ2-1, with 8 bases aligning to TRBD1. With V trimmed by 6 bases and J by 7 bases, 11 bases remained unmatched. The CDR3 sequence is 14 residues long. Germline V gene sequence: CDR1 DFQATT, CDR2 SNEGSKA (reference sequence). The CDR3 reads CSANTGGYSNEQFF. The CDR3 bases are TGCAGTGCAAATACAGGGGGTTATTCGAATGAGCAGTTCTTC.

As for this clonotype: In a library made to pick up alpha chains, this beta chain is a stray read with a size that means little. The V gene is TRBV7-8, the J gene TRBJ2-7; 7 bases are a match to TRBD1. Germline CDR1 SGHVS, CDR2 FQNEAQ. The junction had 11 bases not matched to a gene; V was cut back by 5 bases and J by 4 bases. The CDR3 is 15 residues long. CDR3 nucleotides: TGTGCCAGCAGCATCCGACAGGGAACGTGGTACGAGCAGTACTTC. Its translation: CASSIRQGTWYEQYF.

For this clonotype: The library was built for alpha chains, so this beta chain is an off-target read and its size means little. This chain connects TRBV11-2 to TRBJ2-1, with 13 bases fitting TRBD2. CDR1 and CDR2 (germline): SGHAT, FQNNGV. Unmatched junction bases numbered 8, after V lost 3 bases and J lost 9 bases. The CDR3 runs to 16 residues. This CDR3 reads CASSFWTSGSSAEQFF. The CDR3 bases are TGTGCCAGCAGCTTTTGGACTAGCGGGAGTTCGGCTGAGCAGTTCTTC.

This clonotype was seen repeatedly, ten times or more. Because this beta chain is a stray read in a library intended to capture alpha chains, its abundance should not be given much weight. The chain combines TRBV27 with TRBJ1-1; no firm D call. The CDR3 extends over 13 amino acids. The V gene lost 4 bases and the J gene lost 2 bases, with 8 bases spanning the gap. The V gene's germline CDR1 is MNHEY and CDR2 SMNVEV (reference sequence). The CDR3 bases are TGTGCCAGCAGTTACGAGTATAACACTGAAGCTTTCTTT. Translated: CASSYEYNTEAFF.

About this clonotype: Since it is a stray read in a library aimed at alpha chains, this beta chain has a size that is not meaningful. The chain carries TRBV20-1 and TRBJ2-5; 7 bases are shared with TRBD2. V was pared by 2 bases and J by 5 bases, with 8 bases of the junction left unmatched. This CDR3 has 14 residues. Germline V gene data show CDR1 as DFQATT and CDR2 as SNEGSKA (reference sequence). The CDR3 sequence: CSARSSGVYETQYF. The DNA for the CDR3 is TGCAGTGCTAGATCGAGCGGGGTGTATGAGACCCAGTACTTC.

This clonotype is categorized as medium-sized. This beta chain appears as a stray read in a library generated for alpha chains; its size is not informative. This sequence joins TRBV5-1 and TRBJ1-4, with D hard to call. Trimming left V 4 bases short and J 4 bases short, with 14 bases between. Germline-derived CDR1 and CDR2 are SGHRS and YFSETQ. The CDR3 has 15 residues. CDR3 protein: CASSPSPTYNEKLFF. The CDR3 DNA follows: TGCGCCAGCAGCCCTAGTCCCACCTATAATGAAAAACTGTTTTTT.

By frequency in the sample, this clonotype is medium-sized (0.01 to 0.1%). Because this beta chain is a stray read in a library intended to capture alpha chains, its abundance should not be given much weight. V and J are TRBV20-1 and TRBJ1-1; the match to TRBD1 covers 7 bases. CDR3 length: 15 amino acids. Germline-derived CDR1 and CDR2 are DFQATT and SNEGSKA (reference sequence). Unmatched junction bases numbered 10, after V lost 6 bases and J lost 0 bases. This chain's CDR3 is CSATGARVLNTEAFF. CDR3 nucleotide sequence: TGCAGTGCCACAGGGGCCCGCGTACTGAACACTGAAGCTTTCTTT.

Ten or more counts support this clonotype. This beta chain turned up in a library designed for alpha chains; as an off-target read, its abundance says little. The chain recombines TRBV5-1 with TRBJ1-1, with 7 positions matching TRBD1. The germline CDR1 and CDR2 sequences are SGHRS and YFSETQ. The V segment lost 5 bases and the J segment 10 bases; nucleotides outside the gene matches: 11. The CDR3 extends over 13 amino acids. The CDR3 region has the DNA TGCGCCAGCAGATCCCGGGACAGTGAGGGAGCTTTCTTT. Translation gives CASRSRDSEGAFF.

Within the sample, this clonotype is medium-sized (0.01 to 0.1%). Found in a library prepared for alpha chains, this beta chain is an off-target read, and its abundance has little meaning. CDR3 bases: TGTGCCAGCACCCTAAGGGGTGGGAGGGCTAAGTACTTC. The encoded protein is CASTLRGGRAKYF. The genes are TRBV28 and TRBJ2-7; TRBD2 matches at 7 bases. V shed 7 bases, J shed 11 bases, and the junction held 14 bases outside the gene matches. The CDR3 has 13 amino acids. Germline V gene sequence: CDR1 MDHEN, CDR2 SYDVKM.

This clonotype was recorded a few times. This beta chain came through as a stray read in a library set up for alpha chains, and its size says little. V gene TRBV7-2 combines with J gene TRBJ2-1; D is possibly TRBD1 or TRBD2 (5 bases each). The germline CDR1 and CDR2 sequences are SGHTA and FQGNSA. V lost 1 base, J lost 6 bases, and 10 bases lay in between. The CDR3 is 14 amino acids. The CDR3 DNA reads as TGTGCCAGCAGCTTAGAACGGGGCGGCAATGAGCAGTTCTTC. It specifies CASSLERGGNEQFF.

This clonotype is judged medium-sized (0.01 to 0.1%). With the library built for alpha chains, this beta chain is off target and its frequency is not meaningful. DNA of the CDR3: TGTGCCAGCAGGCTGACAGGGGTAGGGTCACCCCTCCACTTT. Translation gives CASRLTGVGSPLHF. The chain links TRBV6-1 to TRBJ1-6, with 8 bases aligning to TRBD1. J gave up 10 bases and V 6 bases, and 8 bases lay outside the gene matches. Per germline, CDR1 MNHNS and CDR2 SASEGT. This CDR3 comprises 14 residues.

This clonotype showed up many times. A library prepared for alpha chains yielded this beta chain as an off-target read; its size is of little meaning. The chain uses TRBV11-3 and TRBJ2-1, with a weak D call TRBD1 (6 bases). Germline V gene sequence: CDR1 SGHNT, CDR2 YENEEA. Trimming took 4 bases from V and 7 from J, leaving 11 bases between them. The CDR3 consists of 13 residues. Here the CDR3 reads CASSSTGPNEQFF. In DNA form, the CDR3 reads TGTGCCAGCAGCTCGACAGGTCCAAATGAGCAGTTCTTC.

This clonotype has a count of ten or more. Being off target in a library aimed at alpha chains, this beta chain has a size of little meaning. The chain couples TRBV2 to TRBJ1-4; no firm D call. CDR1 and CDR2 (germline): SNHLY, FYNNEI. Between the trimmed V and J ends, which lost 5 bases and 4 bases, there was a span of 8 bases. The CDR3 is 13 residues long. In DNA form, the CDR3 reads TGTGCCAGCAGTCTGACGGGTAATGAAAAACTGTTTTTT. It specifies CASSLTGNEKLFF. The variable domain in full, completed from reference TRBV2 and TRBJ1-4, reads EPEVTQTPSHQVTQMGQEVILRCVPISNHLYFYWYRQILGQKVEFLVSFYNNEISEKSEIFDDQFSVERPDGSNFTLKIRSTKLEDSAMYFCASSLTGNEKLFFGSGTQLSVL.

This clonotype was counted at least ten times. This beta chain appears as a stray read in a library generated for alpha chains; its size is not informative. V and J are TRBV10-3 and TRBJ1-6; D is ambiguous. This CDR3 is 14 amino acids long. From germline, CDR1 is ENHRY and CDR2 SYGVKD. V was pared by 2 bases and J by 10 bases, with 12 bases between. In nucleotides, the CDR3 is TGTGCCATCAGTGAGAACCGCGCCTCCTCACCCCTCCACTTT. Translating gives CAISENRASSPLHF.

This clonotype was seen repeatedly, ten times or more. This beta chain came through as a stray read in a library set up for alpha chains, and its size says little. Here the CDR3 reads CSAPRQDTEAFF. CDR3 nucleotide sequence: TGCAGTGCTCCAAGACAGGACACTGAAGCTTTCTTT. J is TRBJ1-1 and V is TRBV20-1, with D tentatively TRBD1 (6 bases). The CDR3 runs to 12 residues. Between the trimmed V and J ends, which lost 5 bases and 3 bases, there was a span of 10 bases. Germline lookup yields CDR1 DFQATT and CDR2 SNEGSKA (reference sequence).

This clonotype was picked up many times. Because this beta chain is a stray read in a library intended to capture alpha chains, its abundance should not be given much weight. The DNA for the CDR3 is TGCGCCAGCAGTGAGTCCTCGACTAGCGGGATCTACGAGCAGTACTTC. Translation gives CASSESSTSGIYEQYF. The chain carries TRBV10-1 and TRBJ2-7, with 11 bases fitting TRBD2. J lost 3 bases, V lost 0 bases, and 4 bases had no gene match. The CDR3 length is 16 residues. Germline V gives CDR1 WNHNN, CDR2 SYGVQD (reference sequence).